This TCR beta chain emerged from a study of T-cell reconstitution after alpha-beta-depleted transplantation in children. Study-wide results and caveats: Fresh T-cell production supplied most of the T-cell counts and diversity seen one year after transplant.

Ten or more counts support this clonotype. Its antigen is not known. Preparation of the TCRbeta library used unique molecular identifiers. Via MiXCR, TCRdb re-called the PCR reads, giving one row per CDR3 protein. Among over 85,000 distinct CDR3 sequences listed, around 5.9% were seen once. Trimming left V 3 bases short and J 6 bases short, with 12 bases between. The CDR3 has 13 residues. Germline CDR1 reads MNHEY; CDR2 reads SMNVEV (reference sequence). The clonotype originates from a female patient aged 2 to 10 who had a stem cell transplant for Fanconi anemia, so the T cells may come from the graft donor. The rearrangement uses TRBV27 and TRBJ2-7, with D maybe TRBD1 (5 bases). The sequences come from PBMCs, mostly from graft donor cells, collected 60 days after TCRalphabeta/CD19-depleted stem cell transplant. CDR3 residues: CASSFWGVGEQYF. CDR3 in DNA: TGTGCCAGCAGTTTTTGGGGCGTTGGCGAGCAGTACTTC.